These T cell receptor beta chains were read from a single sample in a study of blood T cell repertoires in COVID-19. Produced via immunoSEQ multiplex PCR; TCRdb's table is partial and in-frame only. Here the sample spans over 50,000 clones, 80% to 85% being singletons. The material sequenced was peripheral blood. The source is a man aged 55-75 years with COVID-19, enrolled during active disease. Both conserved end residues are part of each CDR3. D genes are given only for firm matches. Some rows have no size entry. The others give once, few or many, or a class for an expanded clone.

J gene: TRBJ2-2; clone size: once; V gene: TRBV5-5; D gene: -; CDR3 protein: CASSQQGDTGELFF; CDR3 DNA: TGTGCCAGCAGCCAACAAGGGGACACCGGGGAGCTGTTTTTT
J gene: TRBJ1-5; clone size: -; V gene: TRBV28; D gene: -; CDR3 protein: CASSLVDRYQPQHF; CDR3 DNA: TGTGCCAGCAGTTTAGTCGACAGGTATCAGCCCCAGCATTTT
J gene: TRBJ1-2; clone size: -; V gene: TRBV19; D gene: -; CDR3 protein: CASSISLLGGYTF; CDR3 DNA: TGTGCCAGTAGTATCTCGCTTCTCGGGGGCTACACCTTC
J gene: TRBJ1-6; clone size: -; V gene: TRBV4-1; D gene: TRBD1; CDR3 protein: CASSFRDRDSYNSPLHF; CDR3 DNA: TGCGCCAGCAGCTTTAGGGACAGGGACTCCTATAATTCACCCCTCCACTTT
J gene: TRBJ2-2; clone size: -; V gene: TRBV5-1; D gene: -; CDR3 protein: CASMVRRGVGELFF; CDR3 DNA: TGCGCCAGCATGGTCCGGAGGGGAGTCGGGGAGCTGTTTTTT
J gene: TRBJ1-2; clone size: -; V gene: TRBV3-1/TRBV3-2; D gene: -; CDR3 protein: CASSQPAPGAYGYTF; CDR3 DNA: TGTGCCAGCAGCCAGCCGGCTCCAGGGGCCTATGGCTACACCTTC
J gene: TRBJ1-5; clone size: -; V gene: TRBV24-1; D gene: TRBD1; CDR3 protein: CATSERTGTFQPQHF; CDR3 DNA: TGTGCCACCAGTGAGCGGACAGGGACGTTTCAGCCCCAGCATTTT
J gene: TRBJ2-3; clone size: -; V gene: TRBV10-1; D gene: -; CDR3 protein: CASSERSTDTQYF; CDR3 DNA: TGCGCCAGCAGTGAGCGGAGCACAGATACGCAGTATTTT
J gene: TRBJ2-7; clone size: -; V gene: TRBV7-3; D gene: TRBD1; CDR3 protein: CASSKSPGQEHYEQYF; CDR3 DNA: TGTGCCAGCAGCAAAAGCCCAGGACAGGAGCACTACGAGCAGTACTTC
J gene: TRBJ2-3; clone size: few; V gene: TRBV30; D gene: -; CDR3 protein: CASNPGLLTDTQYF; CDR3 DNA: TGTGCCTCGAATCCGGGACTCCTCACAGATACGCAGTATTTT
J gene: TRBJ1-6; clone size: -; V gene: TRBV4-1; D gene: -; CDR3 protein: CASSYRESSYNSPLHF; CDR3 DNA: TGCGCCAGCAGCTACCGGGAGAGCTCCTATAATTCACCCCTCCACTTT
J gene: TRBJ2-1; clone size: -; V gene: TRBV12-2; D gene: -; CDR3 protein: CASRLVTGSNEQFF; CDR3 DNA: TGTGCAAGTCGCTTAGTCACAGGTTCCAATGAGCAGTTCTTC
J gene: TRBJ1-2; clone size: -; V gene: TRBV2; D gene: TRBD1; CDR3 protein: CASSGPGQGAYGYTF; CDR3 DNA: TGTGCCAGCAGTGGGCCTGGACAGGGTGCCTATGGCTACACCTTC
J gene: TRBJ2-3; clone size: -; V gene: TRBV2; D gene: TRBD2; CDR3 protein: CARTSGGTSTDTQYF; CDR3 DNA: TGTGCCAGGACTAGCGGGGGTACTAGCACAGATACGCAGTATTTT
J gene: TRBJ2-1; clone size: -; V gene: TRBV5-1; D gene: TRBD2; CDR3 protein: CASSFEAQLLAGASRQFF; CDR3 DNA: TGCGCCAGCAGCTTCGAAGCGCAGTTGTTAGCGGGGGCCTCACGGCAGTTCTTC
J gene: TRBJ2-5; clone size: -; V gene: TRBV3-1/TRBV3-2; D gene: -; CDR3 protein: CASSQPGEETQYF; CDR3 DNA: TGTGCCAGCAGCCAACCGGGAGAGGAGACCCAGTACTTC
J gene: TRBJ2-3; clone size: once; V gene: TRBV29-1; D gene: -; CDR3 protein: CSPSRTSTDTQYF; CDR3 DNA: TGCAGCCCCTCAAGAACTAGCACAGATACGCAGTATTTT
J gene: TRBJ1-5; clone size: -; V gene: TRBV24-1; D gene: TRBD1; CDR3 protein: CATSDSGQGSQPQHF; CDR3 DNA: TGTGCCACCAGTGATTCGGGACAGGGTAGTCAGCCCCAGCATTTT
J gene: TRBJ1-2; clone size: -; V gene: TRBV12-3/TRBV12-4; D gene: -; CDR3 protein: CASSQTNYGYTF; CDR3 DNA: TGTGCCAGCAGTCAGACTAACTATGGCTACACCTTC
J gene: TRBJ2-3; clone size: -; V gene: TRBV27; D gene: TRBD2; CDR3 protein: CASSLSLGLTSGSDTQYF; CDR3 DNA: TGTGCCAGCAGTTTATCCCTAGGCCTAACTAGCGGGAGTGATACGCAGTATTTT
J gene: TRBJ2-1; clone size: -; V gene: TRBV3-1/TRBV3-2; D gene: TRBD2; CDR3 protein: CASSRWGSGRFNEQFF; CDR3 DNA: TGTGCCAGCAGCCGATGGGGTAGCGGGAGATTCAATGAGCAGTTCTTC
J gene: TRBJ1-1; clone size: -; V gene: TRBV5-1; D gene: -; CDR3 protein: CASSSYQMADEAFF; CDR3 DNA: TGCGCCAGCAGCTCATATCAAATGGCTGATGAAGCTTTCTTT
J gene: TRBJ1-1; clone size: few; V gene: TRBV6-5; D gene: -; CDR3 protein: CASSRLRGLSTEAFF; CDR3 DNA: TGTGCCAGCTCCCGGCTGCGGGGTTTGAGCACTGAAGCTTTCTTT